These 11 T cell receptor beta chains share one sample of origin, sequenced in a study of spatial heterogeneity in lung cancer. TCRdb called the 5' RACE reads again in MiXCR, with one record for every CDR3 protein. The data contain roughly 120,000 distinct CDR3 sequences, approximately 10% of them singletons. Stated time point: blood at routine non-recurrence follow-up after resection. Sequenced material: PBMCs, taken at follow-up. The receptors come from a female donor with early-stage non-small cell lung cancer.

This clonotype has at least ten counts. J is TRBJ2-3 and V is TRBV20-1, with D unresolved. The CDR3 consists of 14 residues. Germline V lookup: CDR1 DFQATT, CDR2 SNEGSKA (reference sequence). The V gene lost 0 bases and the J gene lost 2 bases, with 9 bases spanning the gap. The CDR3 protein is CSARDPGATDTQYF. CDR3 nucleotides: TGCAGTGCTAGAGATCCTGGCGCCACAGATACGCAGTATTTT.

This clonotype came up a few times. This rearrangement joins TRBV2 to TRBJ2-1, with a tentative D call TRBD1 (6 bases). The germline gives CDR1 SNHLY, CDR2 FYNNEI. V was cut by 2 bases and J by 9 bases, with 14 bases left in between. The CDR3 runs 14 residues. The CDR3 here is CASSEQRLGGEQFF. The CDR3 region has the DNA TGTGCCAGCAGTGAACAGCGGCTAGGGGGTGAGCAGTTCTTC.

Ten or more counts support this clonotype. V and J are TRBV13 and TRBJ1-2; TRBD1 agrees at 7 bases. There are 15 residues in the CDR3. From germline, CDR1 is PRHDT and CDR2 FYEKMQ (reference sequence). J was trimmed by 4 bases and V by 5 bases; bases with no gene match: 10. In DNA, the CDR3 is TGTGCCAGCAGCCCCCGGAGGGGGCAAGGCTATGGCTACACCTTC. Protein sequence: CASSPRRGQGYGYTF.

In this sample, this clonotype turned up many times. The CDR3 bases are TGTGCCAGCAGTCAGACTAGCACCGGGGAGCTGTTTTTT. This codes for CASSQTSTGELFF. The V gene is TRBV6-2 or TRBV6-3, the J gene TRBJ2-2, with a possible D match to TRBD2 (6 bases). The CDR3 spans 13 residues. The germline V gene encodes CDR1 MNHEY and CDR2 SVGEGT. Trimming stripped 5 bases from V and 4 bases from J, with 8 bases between.

This clonotype was picked up many times. This chain joins TRBV2 and TRBJ2-5; the D is unclear. Germline V lookup: CDR1 SNHLY, CDR2 FYNNEI. CDR3 size: 11 residues. V was pared by 6 bases and J by 7 bases, with 9 bases between. The CDR3 loop reads CASSLTPTQYF. The CDR3 nucleotides are TGTGCCAGCAGCCTTACCCCGACCCAGTACTTC.

The chain uses TRBV24-1 and TRBJ2-3; 7 bases map to TRBD2. With 7 bases clipped from V and 0 bases from J, the junction kept 9 bases outside the gene matches. This CDR3 has 16 amino acids. Germline CDR1 reads KGHDR; CDR2 reads SFDVKD. The CDR3 sequence is CATSRRGRGSTDTQYF. CDR3 nucleotides: TGTGCCACCAGCCGTCGCGGGAGAGGGAGCACAGATACGCAGTATTTT.

This clonotype was picked up a small number of times. The V and J genes are TRBV29-1 and TRBJ1-1; the match to TRBD1 covers 7 bases. Trimming cost V 3 bases and J 4 bases; bases outside gene matches: 5. CDR3 length: 13 residues. Per germline, CDR1 SQVTM and CDR2 ANQGSEA. The CDR3 region has the DNA TGCAGCGTTGATGGGGGACAGATCACTGAAGCTTTCTTT. It translates to CSVDGGQITEAFF.

This chain connects TRBV9 to TRBJ2-3, with D possibly TRBD2 on 5 matching bases. The germline gives CDR1 SGDLS, CDR2 YYNGEE. CDR3 length: 15 residues. Trimming removed 6 bases from V and 2 bases from J, with 16 bases in between. The CDR3: CASTDAGKVTDTQYF. The CDR3 DNA reads as TGTGCCAGCACCGACGCCGGGAAGGTCACAGATACGCAGTATTTT.

The table lists this clonotype with a few counts. This rearrangement joins TRBV29-1 to TRBJ1-5; no clear D. Trimming removed 5 bases from V and 5 bases from J, with 10 bases in between. CDR1 and CDR2 (germline): SQVTM, ANQGSEA. This CDR3 has 12 residues. The CDR3 is CSVNTFYQPQHF. CDR3 coding DNA: TGCAGCGTTAACACCTTCTATCAGCCCCAGCATTTT. The full variable domain, rest sourced from reference TRBV29-1 and TRBJ1-5, is SAVISQKPSRDICQRGTSLTIQCQVDSQVTMMFWYRQQPGQSLTLIATANQGSEATYESGFVIDKFPISRPNLTFSTLTVSNMSPEDSSIYLCSVNTFYQPQHFGDGTRLSIL.

This clonotype was seen only a few times. The V and J genes are TRBV28 and TRBJ2-7; D uncertain. The CDR3 contains 11 residues. The germline gives CDR1 MDHEN, CDR2 SYDVKM. The V end lost 2 bases, the J end lost 7 bases, and 6 bases lay between the germline ends. The DNA for the CDR3 is TGTGCCAGCAGTTTAAAAGAAGAGCAGTACTTC. This gives the protein CASSLKEEQYF. The full variable domain, its missing parts supplied by reference TRBV28 and TRBJ2-7, is DVKVTQSSRYLVKRTGEKVFLECVQDMDHENMFWYRQDPGLGLRLIYFSYDVKMKEKGDIPEGYSVSREKKERFSLILESASTNQTSMYLCASSLKEEQYFGPGTRLTVT.

The chain recombines TRBV5-1 with TRBJ2-5; 7 nucleotides align to TRBD1. J was trimmed by 1 base and V by 6 bases; bases with no gene match: 6. The CDR3 loop spans 14 amino acids. CDR1 is SGHRS and CDR2 is YFSETQ in the germline V gene. The CDR3 here is CASNERQGQETQYF. The CDR3 bases are TGCGCCAGCAACGAGAGACAGGGCCAAGAGACCCAGTACTTC.